The clone carrying this TCR beta chain was counted only a few times. The CDR3 loop spans 14 amino acids. In germline, CDR1 is SGHAT, CDR2 FQNNGV. V lost 2 bases, J lost 6 bases, and 12 bases lay in between. This sample stems from a study of beta chain features in type 1 diabetes. Looking at the study overall: Sorted cells from all samples, numbering 95 million to 140 million, were examined.

cDNA synthesis used the whole RNA isolate, giving expressed TCRB sequences. The data were produced by immunoSEQ multiplex PCR, yet TCRdb's version contains in-frame clones alone and is incomplete. The table records approximately 400,000 clones, about 14% of them present only once. Only one heparinised blood draw was taken per donor, and its volume averaged roughly 120 mL. The sample was naive CD4+ T cells from blood. This chain links TRBV11-2 with TRBJ2-3, with D maybe TRBD1 (6 bases). The clonotype originates from a woman in her late teens or twenties in good health. As DNA, the CDR3 is TGTGCCAGCAGCTTACTGTTAAGGGGGGATACGCAGTATTTT. It specifies CASSLLLRGDTQYF.